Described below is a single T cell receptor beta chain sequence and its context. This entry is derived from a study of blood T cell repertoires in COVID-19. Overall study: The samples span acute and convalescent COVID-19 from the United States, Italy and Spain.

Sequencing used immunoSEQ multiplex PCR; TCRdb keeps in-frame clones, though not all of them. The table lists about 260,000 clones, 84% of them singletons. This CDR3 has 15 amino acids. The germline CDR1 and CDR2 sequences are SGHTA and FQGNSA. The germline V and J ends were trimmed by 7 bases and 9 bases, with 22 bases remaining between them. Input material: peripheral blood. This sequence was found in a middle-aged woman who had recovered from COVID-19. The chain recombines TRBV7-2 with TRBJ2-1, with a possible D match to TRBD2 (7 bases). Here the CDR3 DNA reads TGTGCCAGCACACCTGGGCTAGGAGGGGGGGGTGAGCAGTTCTTC. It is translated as CASTPGLGGGGEQFF.